This T cell receptor (beta chain) is from a study of T cell responses to AZD1222 COVID-19 vaccine. The CDR3 is 15 residues long. The junction had 10 bases not matched to a gene; V was cut back by 2 bases and J by 7 bases. Germline CDR1 is SGHRS and CDR2 is YFSETQ. Measured with immunoSEQ multiplex PCR; TCRdb has only the in-frame clones, and not every one. The sample has around 100,000 clones, nearly 95% seen once. Whole-study findings and limits: Repertoires in all cases were sampled only once the peak T cell response had passed. Spike-wide coverage was observed for vaccine-associated CD4 TCRs, with dominant responses at 160-218 and 743-854. Donors skewed white British and female; clonal diversity was possibly underestimated. Two AZD1222 administrations were followed by greater Spike-specific TCR breadth and depth.

With respect to this clone: What it binds is not known.

The chain carries TRBV5-1 and TRBJ1-1, with TRBD1 matching over 8 bases. This sequence was found in an adult in good health. The specimen was peripheral blood, collected on day 0 of AZD1222 vaccination. CDR3 nucleotide sequence: TGCGCCAGCAGCTTCAGGGGGCTCGGTCTGGGTGAAGCTTTCTTT. It yields the protein CASSFRGLGLGEAFF.